This T cell receptor (beta chain) comes out of a study of blood T cell repertoires in COVID-19 (TCRdb year 2020). For the study in its entirety: Samples covering the acute and convalescent phases of COVID-19 were provided by collaborators in the United States, Italy and Spain. A freely available public database, intended as a resource for researchers studying the immune response to SARS-CoV-2, is where the repertoires were released. The prospective study material was composed of cDNA or gDNA derived from T cells, B-cell-depleted T cells, or PBMCs. A de-identified subject ID, COVID-19 status, age in years and sex were almost always included in the sample metadata. The samples were drawn from two sources: the first 160 participants of the ongoing ImmuneRACE study, and 1,254 subjects contributed by 6 global collaborators. Where HLA class I and class II types were available, the types were taken from metadata supplied by the sample provider, not from assay-based typing. The dataset comprised deeply sampled blood TCRbeta repertoires from subjects exposed to, actively infected with, or recovered from COVID-19. Study-wide findings and limitations: The amount of clinical and demographic metadata varied by source and participant and was provided uncurated.

Comments on this clone: Its antigen is currently not known. No base qualities exist here, and no much larger clone lies one base off it.

TCRbeta CDR3 regions were amplified from genomic DNA by means of the immunoSEQ Assay, a bias-controlled multiplex PCR. From the authors' description of their analysis: The number of nucleated cells in each sample was estimated by amplification of reference gene primers within the assay. To quantify the absolute abundance of each unique TCRbeta CDR3 rearrangement, sequence reads were collapsed and filtered. For each sample, productive Simpson clonality was calculated by taking the square root of Simpson's diversity index across productive rearrangements. TCRdb holds this immuneACCESS table with in-frame rearrangements only. Some clones are missing; in checked studies, unresolved V genes explain under half, and the rest has no known cause. V and J calls and clone size are those listed in that table; D and trimming were worked out from the DNA. The sample records more than 70,000 clones, over 75% of which are singletons. The ten largest clones represent 0.77% of the sample.

The collaborating institutions used their own protocols to collect whole blood in K2EDTA tubes. Collaborator samples were shipped for TCRbeta analysis as frozen whole blood, isolated PBMCs, or DNA extracted from either sample type. Reading the germline V gene gives CDR1 SGHRS and CDR2 YFSETQ. The CDR3 starts with the cysteine, ends with the phenylalanine, and has 14 residues. The entry retains the CDR3 DNA only, 42 bases that are in frame from base 1. Cut back by 1 base and 4 bases, the V and J ends lie 11 bases apart. Sequencing was carried out using peripheral blood. This TCR derives from an elderly woman with acute or convalescent COVID-19. The chain couples TRBV5-1 to TRBJ2-5; possibly the D gene is TRBD2, per 5 matching bases. For the CDR3, the sequence is CASSLSGGRETQYF. Read as DNA, the sequence is TGCGCCAGCAGCTTGTCCGGAGGCAGAGAGACCCAGTACTTC.